This TCR beta chain was profiled in a study of OX40 agonist ivuxolimab in advanced cancers. Here immunoSEQ multiplex PCR was the method, and the copy in TCRdb shows in-frame clones only, minus some. This repertoire shows under 100,000 clones, over 75% found once; its top ten account for approximately 5.1%. Germline V gene sequence: CDR1 SGHTA, CDR2 FQGNSA. The CDR3 runs 13 residues. Unmatched junction bases numbered 2, after V lost 5 bases and J lost 4 bases. This clone was detected a few times. The sample consisted of CD4+ or CD8+ T cells sorted from blood, taken in a trial of the OX40 agonist ivuxolimab. The chain is built from TRBV7-2 and TRBJ1-5; TRBD1 matches at 7 bases. This TCR was recovered from an adult with an advanced solid tumor such as melanoma, head and neck, liver or kidney cancer. Here the CDR3 DNA reads TGTGCCAGCAGCCAACAGGGGAATCAGCCCCAGCATTTT. Translating it yields CASSQQGNQPQHF.